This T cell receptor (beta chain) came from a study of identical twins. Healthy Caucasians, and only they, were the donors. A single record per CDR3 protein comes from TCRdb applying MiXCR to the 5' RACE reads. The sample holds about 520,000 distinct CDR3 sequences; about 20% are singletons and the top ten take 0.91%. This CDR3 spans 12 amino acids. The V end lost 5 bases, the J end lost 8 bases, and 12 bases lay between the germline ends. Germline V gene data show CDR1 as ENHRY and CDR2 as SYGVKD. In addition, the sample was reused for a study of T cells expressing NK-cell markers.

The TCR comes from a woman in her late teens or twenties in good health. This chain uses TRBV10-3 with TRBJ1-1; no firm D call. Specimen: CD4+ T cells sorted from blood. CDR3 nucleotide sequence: TGTGCCATCAGTCACAGAGAAGGGGAAGCTTTCTTT. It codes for CAISHREGEAFF.